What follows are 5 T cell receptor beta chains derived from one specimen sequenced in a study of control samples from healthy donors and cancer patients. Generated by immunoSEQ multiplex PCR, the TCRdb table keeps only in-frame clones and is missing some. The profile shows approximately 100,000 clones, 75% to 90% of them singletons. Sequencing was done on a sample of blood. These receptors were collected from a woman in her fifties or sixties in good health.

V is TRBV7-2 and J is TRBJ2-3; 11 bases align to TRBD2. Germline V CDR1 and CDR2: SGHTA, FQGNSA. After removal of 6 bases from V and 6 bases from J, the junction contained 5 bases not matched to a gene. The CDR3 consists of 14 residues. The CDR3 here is CASSISGRVDTQYF. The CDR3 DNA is TGTGCCAGCAGTATTAGCGGGAGGGTTGATACGCAGTATTTT.

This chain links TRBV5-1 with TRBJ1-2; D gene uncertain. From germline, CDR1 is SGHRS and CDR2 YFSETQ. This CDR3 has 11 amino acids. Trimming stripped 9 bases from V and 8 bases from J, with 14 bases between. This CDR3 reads CAIRQDGGYTF. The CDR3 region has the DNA TGCGCCATCCGGCAGGACGGGGGCTACACCTTC.

The CDR3 DNA reads TGTGCCAGCAGTGATTTACAAGGGACCGGTAATGAAAAACTGTTTTTT. It is translated as CASSDLQGTGNEKLFF. The rearrangement joins TRBV25-1 to TRBJ1-4; D is perhaps TRBD1 (5 bases). This CDR3 comprises 16 residues. CDR1 MGHDK and CDR2 SYGVNS come from the germline V gene. V shed 3 bases and J shed 4 bases, with 15 bases lying between them.

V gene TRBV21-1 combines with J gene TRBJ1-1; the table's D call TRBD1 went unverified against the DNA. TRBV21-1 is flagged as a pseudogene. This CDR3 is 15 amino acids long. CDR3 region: CASSALDRGGTEAFF. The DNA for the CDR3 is TGTGCCAGCAGCGCTTTGGACAGGGGGGGGACTGAAGCTTTCTTT.

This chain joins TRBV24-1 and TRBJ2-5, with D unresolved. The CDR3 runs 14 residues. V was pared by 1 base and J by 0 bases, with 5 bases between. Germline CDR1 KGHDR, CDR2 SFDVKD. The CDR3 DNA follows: TGTGCCACCAGTGATTTTTGGGACCAAGAGACCCAGTACTTC. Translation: CATSDFWDQETQYF.